These 21 T cell receptor beta chains were sequenced from one sample in a study of cytomegalovirus exposure and HLA in healthy donors. A multiplex PCR was run with 60 Vbeta primers and 13 Jbeta primers. Generated by immunoSEQ multiplex PCR, the TCRdb table keeps only in-frame clones and is missing some. Of approximately 110,000 clones listed, 70% to 85% are singletons. Sequenced input: PBMCs. Receptors originate from a human donor in good health.

This sequence joins TRBV13 and TRBJ1-1, with 8 bases fitting TRBD1. CDR3 size: 14 residues. Trimming took 3 bases from V and 4 from J; bases not matched to a gene: 4. Germline V lookup: CDR1 PRHDT, CDR2 FYEKMQ (reference sequence). This CDR3 is CASSFPDRGTEAFF. For the CDR3, the DNA is TGTGCCAGCAGCTTTCCAGACAGGGGCACTGAAGCTTTCTTT.

V gene TRBV5-6 combines with J gene TRBJ1-5; 7 bases match TRBD1. The germline CDR1 and CDR2 sequences are SGHDT and YYEEEE. J was trimmed by 3 bases and V by 1 base; bases with no gene match: 4. The CDR3 contains 15 residues. As DNA, the CDR3 is TGTGCCAGCAGCTTGACACAGGGGTTCAATCAGCCCCAGCATTTT. Translation gives CASSLTQGFNQPQHF.

This chain uses TRBV18 with TRBJ2-3, with D unclear. Germline CDR1 is KGHSH and CDR2 is LQKENI. The germline V and J ends were trimmed by 3 bases and 0 bases, with 7 bases remaining between them. The CDR3 consists of 14 residues. The CDR3 bases are TGTGCCAGCTCACCCCTAGACAGCACAGATACGCAGTATTTT. It yields the protein CASSPLDSTDTQYF.

CDR3 amino acids: CASSRGTGEVGANVLTF. CDR3 nucleotide sequence: TGCGCCAGCAGCCGAGGGACAGGGGAAGTTGGGGCCAACGTCCTGACTTTC. This chain links TRBV5-1 with TRBJ2-6; 10 bases are a match to TRBD1. The junction had 7 bases not matched to a gene; V was cut back by 4 bases and J by 3 bases. CDR3 length equals 17 residues. Germline V lookup: CDR1 SGHRS, CDR2 YFSETQ.

This chain's CDR3 is CASSHQQPLGPDTQYF. CDR3 DNA: TGTGCCAGCAGCCACCAACAACCCCTAGGCCCAGATACGCAGTATTTT. This sequence joins TRBV27 and TRBJ2-3; no definite D call. The V and J ends lost 6 bases and 4 bases respectively, with 20 bases between them. The CDR3 has 16 amino acids. CDR1 and CDR2 (germline): MNHEY, SMNVEV (reference sequence).

This clone has only a few counts. This sequence joins TRBV6-5 and TRBJ2-4; possible D gene TRBD1, 5 bases. Germline V lookup: CDR1 MNHEY, CDR2 SVGAGI. This CDR3 region has 16 residues. V lost 4 bases, J lost 0 bases, and 13 bases lay in between. The CDR3 region has the DNA TGTGCCAGCAGTTCAGGGATTTCGGGAGCCAAAAACATTCAGTACTTC. Protein: CASSSGISGAKNIQYF.

This clone has just one count. The chain carries TRBV5-1 and TRBJ2-7; tentatively, D is TRBD2 (6 bases). V lost 4 bases and J 2 bases, leaving 19 bases between the germline ends. The CDR3 runs to 16 residues. The germline CDR1 and CDR2 sequences are SGHRS and YFSETQ. This CDR3 is CASSPYGGTAPYEQYF. Written as DNA, the CDR3 is TGCGCCAGCAGCCCCTATGGGGGGACGGCACCCTACGAGCAGTACTTC.

The chain couples TRBV2 to TRBJ2-3; 11 nucleotides agree with TRBD1. The CDR3 spans 14 residues. Germline assignment: CDR1 SNHLY and CDR2 FYNNEI. V was clipped by 5 bases and J by 5 bases; unmatched bases: 3. CDR3: CASSRDRGGDTQYF. The CDR3 DNA sequence: TGTGCCAGCAGTCGGGACAGGGGGGGAGATACGCAGTATTTT.

The V call is TRBV6-6, the J call TRBJ1-2; the D is unclear. V gave up 6 bases and J gave up 6 bases, with 20 bases separating them. CDR3 length: 15 residues. Germline-derived CDR1 and CDR2 are MNHNY and SVGAGI (reference sequence). CDR3 DNA: TGTGCCAGCAGCCCACCCCGGGAGGCGGGGAATGGCTACACCTTC. It encodes CASSPPREAGNGYTF.

The CDR3 DNA is TGTGCCAGCAGCTCGAACTGGGACAGAAATCAGCCCCAGCATTTT. Its protein product is CASSSNWDRNQPQHF. The rearrangement joins TRBV5-5 to TRBJ1-5; 7 bases fit TRBD1. Germline V gene lookup returns CDR1 SGHKS and CDR2 YYEKEE (reference sequence). V shed 3 bases, J shed 4 bases, and the junction held 7 bases outside the gene matches. The CDR3 is 15 amino acids.

The chain uses TRBV10-3 and TRBJ1-2; D is unresolved. The CDR3 consists of 11 residues. Per germline, CDR1 ENHRY and CDR2 SYGVKD. Trimming cost V 6 bases and J 4 bases, with 6 bases left between them. The chain's CDR3 is CAISPSYGYTF. The CDR3 DNA reads TGTGCCATCAGCCCCTCCTATGGCTACACCTTC.

This chain joins TRBV5-1 and TRBJ2-5; 10 bases map to TRBD1. V trimming: 6 bases; J trimming: 4 bases; junction bases outside the gene matches: 6. In germline, CDR1 is SGHRS, CDR2 YFSETQ. The CDR3 totals 14 residues. The CDR3 loop is CASTGQGVGETQYF. CDR3 coding DNA: TGCGCCAGCACTGGACAGGGGGTAGGAGAGACCCAGTACTTC.

This clone showed up just once. The V and J genes are TRBV18 and TRBJ2-2, with TRBD1 matching over 11 bases. Germline CDR1 reads KGHSH; CDR2 reads LQKENI. J gave up 4 bases and V 5 bases, and 6 bases lay outside the gene matches. This CDR3 has 16 residues. The CDR3 bases are TGTGCCAGCTCATCCTTCGGGACAGGGGGCACCGGGGAGCTGTTTTTT. Translation: CASSSFGTGGTGELFF.

The genes are TRBV6-4 and TRBJ2-1; the match to TRBD2 covers 9 bases. CDR1 MRHNA and CDR2 SNTAGT come from the germline V gene. CDR3 length: 15 residues. With V trimmed by 3 bases and J by 9 bases, 9 bases remained unmatched. CDR3 loop: CASSEQGSSGAEQFF. The CDR3 coding sequence is TGTGCCAGCAGTGAACAGGGATCTAGCGGGGCTGAGCAGTTCTTC.

V is TRBV11-2 and J is TRBJ2-1, with 16 bases lining up with TRBD2. CDR1 and CDR2 from the germline V gene are SGHAT and FQNNGV. V was pared by 2 bases and J by 4 bases, with 8 bases of the junction left unmatched. The CDR3 extends over 19 amino acids. The CDR3 is CASSLQGLAGGPSYNEQFF. The CDR3 nucleotides are TGTGCCAGCAGCTTACAGGGACTAGCGGGAGGGCCGTCTTACAATGAGCAGTTCTTC.

The rearrangement uses TRBV5-1 and TRBJ1-2; TRBD1 might be the D (5 bases). The CDR3 runs 14 residues. Germline V lookup: CDR1 SGHRS, CDR2 YFSETQ. Trimming removed 4 bases from V and 8 bases from J, with 18 bases in between. The CDR3 bases are TGCGCCAGCAGCCTCTCCCAGGGAGGTGAAGGCTACACCTTC. This gives the protein CASSLSQGGEGYTF.

The chain carries TRBV28 and TRBJ2-7; 10 bases agree with TRBD2. This CDR3 has 15 amino acids. The ends lost 7 bases at V and 0 bases at J; junction bases unmatched: 6. Germline CDR1 is MDHEN and CDR2 is SYDVKM. CDR3 residues: CASTPLAGDSYEQYF. The CDR3 coding sequence is TGTGCCAGCACACCGCTAGCGGGGGACTCCTACGAGCAGTACTTC.

As DNA, the CDR3 is TGTGCCAGCAGCTTAGCGGGGGGAACTGAAGCTTTCTTT. The encoded protein is CASSLAGGTEAFF. The chain is built from TRBV11-1 and TRBJ1-1, with a weak D call TRBD1 (5 bases). Deletions cut 0 bases from V and 5 bases from J, with 7 bases between. The CDR3 is 13 amino acids. Germline V gene lookup returns CDR1 SGHAT and CDR2 FQDESV (reference sequence). Full variable domain (outside the CDR3, taken from reference TRBV11-1 and TRBJ1-1): EAEVAQSPRYKITEKSQAVAFWCDPISGHATLYWYRQILGQGPELLVQFQDESVVDDSQLPKDRFSAERLKGVDSTLKIQPAELGDSAMYLCASSLAGGTEAFFGQGTRLTVV.

The rearrangement uses TRBV28 and TRBJ1-2; D is ambiguous. V was pared by 2 bases and J by 8 bases, with 12 bases between. The CDR3 is 13 residues long. Per the germline V gene, CDR1 is MDHEN and CDR2 is SYDVKM. The CDR3 loop reads CASSLEDWVGYTF. The CDR3 coding sequence is TGTGCCAGCAGTTTAGAGGATTGGGTCGGCTACACCTTC.

This clone is a singleton in its sample. The chain is built from TRBV5-4 and TRBJ2-7; the match to TRBD2 covers 10 bases. The V segment lost 0 bases and the J segment 6 bases; nucleotides outside the gene matches: 9. Germline V gives CDR1 SGHNT, CDR2 YYREEE (reference sequence). The CDR3 is made up of 16 amino acids. CDR3 loop: CASSLAQAGGPLEQYF. CDR3 DNA: TGTGCCAGCAGCTTGGCCCAAGCGGGAGGGCCCCTCGAGCAGTACTTC.

The chain has TRBV2 and TRBJ1-5, with D tentatively TRBD1 (5 bases). The germline V gene has CDR1 SNHLY and CDR2 FYNNEI. This CDR3 spans 13 amino acids. V lost 5 bases and J lost 4, with 9 bases in between. The CDR3 coding sequence is TGTGCCAGCAGTCTTGACAGAAATCAGCCCCAGCATTTT. Translating it yields CASSLDRNQPQHF.